Listed here are 7 T cell receptor beta chains from one sample, sequenced in a study of shared clonotypes between healthy human individuals. Some clones are missing from TCRdb's copy, which holds only in-frame ones; the method was immunoSEQ multiplex PCR. The data contain about 100,000 clones, around 64% of them singletons. Sequences were obtained from memory CD8+ T cells sorted from blood. The subset: CD45RO+ cells pooled with CCR7-negative TemRA cells. All receptors derive from a woman in her thirties in good health.

This clone was detected once. This chain joins TRBV7-9 and TRBJ1-6, with D perhaps matching TRBD1 (5 bases). Trimming stripped 6 bases from V and 14 bases from J, with 14 bases between. Looked up from germline, CDR1 is SEHNR and CDR2 is FQNEAQ (reference sequence). This CDR3 is built from 12 residues. Here the CDR3 reads CASSGDRRTLHF. For the CDR3, the DNA is TGTGCCAGCAGTGGGGACCGGCGTACCCTCCACTTT.

Many counts were recorded for this clone. The chain uses TRBV15 and TRBJ2-1, with a tentative D call TRBD2 (7 bases). Germline V gene lookup returns CDR1 LNHNV and CDR2 YYDKDF (reference sequence). The V end lost 3 bases, the J end lost 2 bases, and 14 bases lay between the germline ends. The CDR3 consists of 16 residues. The CDR3 region is CATSRGGGRTYNEQFF. DNA of the CDR3: TGTGCCACCAGCAGGGGAGGGGGACGGACCTACAATGAGCAGTTCTTC.

This clone was counted a single time. V gene TRBV25-1 combines with J gene TRBJ2-5, with D unclear. V was trimmed by 3 bases and J by 11 bases, leaving 10 bases between them. Germline loops: CDR1 MGHDK, CDR2 SYGVNS. CDR3 length: 11 amino acids. This CDR3 reads CASSDHRQQYF. CDR3 nucleotides: TGTGCCAGCAGTGATCACCGGCAGCAGTACTTC. Full variable domain (missing parts from reference TRBV25-1 and TRBJ2-5): EADIYQTPRYLVIGTGKKITLECSQTMGHDKMYWYQQDPGMELHLIHYSYGVNSTEKGDLSSESTVSRIRTEHFPLTLESARPSHTSQYLCASSDHRQQYFGPGTRLLVL.

Comments on this clone: Sequence at one end of the junction differs from germline and may be a read error. In DNA form, the CDR3 reads TGTGCCAGCAGGTTGAAAGACCTATGGCTACACTTC. Protein sequence: CASRLKDLWLHF. The V and J genes are TRBV4-2 and TRBJ1-2; D is uncertain. This CDR3 is 12 amino acids long. CDR1 is LGHNA, CDR2 YNFKEQ, per germline.

This sequence joins TRBV4-2 and TRBJ1-2; D ambiguous. The CDR3 covers 15 residues. The germline V gene encodes CDR1 LGHNA and CDR2 YNFKEQ. Trimming removed 1 base from V and 0 bases from J, with 9 bases in between. In nucleotides, the CDR3 is TGTGCCAGCAGCCAAGTACTATTGTCTAACTATGGCTACACCTTC. This codes for CASSQVLLSNYGYTF.

The chain couples TRBV19 to TRBJ2-1, with 8 bases identical to TRBD2. The CDR3 is 15 residues long. CDR1 and CDR2 from the germline V gene are LNHDA and SQIVND (reference sequence). J was trimmed by 0 bases and V by 4 bases; bases with no gene match: 2. CDR3 loop: CASSRREVSYNEQFF. CDR3 nucleotides: TGTGCCAGTAGTAGGCGGGAGGTCTCCTACAATGAGCAGTTCTTC.

The V call is TRBV5-1, the J call TRBJ2-5; weak D call: TRBD2 (6 bases). The CDR3 extends over 16 amino acids. Germline-derived CDR1 and CDR2 are SGHRS and YFSETQ. Trimming took off 4 bases at V and 5 bases at J, with 21 bases between the two ends. CDR3 nucleotide sequence: TGCGCCAGCAGCCGAAGTCTGGCTAGCGTTGGCGAGACCCAGTACTTC. This encodes CASSRSLASVGETQYF.